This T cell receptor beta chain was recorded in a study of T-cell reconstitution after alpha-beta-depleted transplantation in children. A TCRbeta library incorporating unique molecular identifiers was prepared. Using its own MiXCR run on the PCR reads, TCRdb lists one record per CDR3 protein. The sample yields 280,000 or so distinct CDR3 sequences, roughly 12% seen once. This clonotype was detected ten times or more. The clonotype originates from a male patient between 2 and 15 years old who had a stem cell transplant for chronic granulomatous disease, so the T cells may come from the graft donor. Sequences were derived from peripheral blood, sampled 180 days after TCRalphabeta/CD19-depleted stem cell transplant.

Here the CDR3 reads CASSWIGNTIYF. CDR3 bases: TGTGCCAGCAGCTGGATCGGAAACACCATATATTTT. This rearrangement joins TRBV7-9 to TRBJ1-3, with D uncertain. The CDR3 is made up of 12 amino acids. V was pared by 4 bases and J by 4 bases, with 5 bases between. Germline assignment: CDR1 SEHNR and CDR2 FQNEAQ (reference sequence).